The source of this TCR beta chain is a study of T cells in Graves' hyperthyroidism and ophthalmopathy. It was RNA transcripts that yielded the amplified TCR beta CDR3 regions. A first-round RT-PCR of the TCR CDR3 used the HTBI primer set. One entry per CDR3 protein results from TCRdb running MiXCR on the multiplex PCR reads. The top ten hold roughly 29% of the sample, which has 490,000 or so distinct CDR3 sequences, 15% to 20% seen once. Fresh 10 ml peripheral blood yielded PBMCs. Germline-derived CDR1 and CDR2 are DFQATT and SNEGSKA (reference sequence). V was shortened by 3 bases and J by 7 bases, with 16 bases between the two germline ends. The CDR3 contains 14 residues.

Material for sequencing was blood. The chain employs TRBV20-1 and TRBJ2-1, with a possible D match to TRBD1 (6 bases). The receptor comes from a woman in her twenties or thirties with Graves' ophthalmopathy. CDR3 DNA: TGCAGTGCTAGCAACAGGGCCCTGCGAAATGAGCAGTTCTTC. This translates into CSASNRALRNEQFF.